Sequencing of this TCR beta chain was carried out in a study of low-dose radiotherapy and immunotherapy resistance in tumors. Across the whole study: Across 26 weeks, 13 Gy in total went to Cohort 2, delivered as 1 Gy per fraction every two weeks. On an every-two-weeks schedule, patients received intravenous nivolumab 240 mg, along with ipilimumab 1 mg/kg every six weeks. Cyclophosphamide was given intravenously at 200 mg/m2 every two weeks, and each dose came one day before radiation and immunotherapy.

Time point described: after trial treatment. Treatment given: LDRT plus nivolumab, ipilimumab, low-dose cyclophosphamide and aspirin (RACIN trial). Donors were administered nivolumab, ipilimumab, aspirin and low-dose cyclophosphamide, together with low-dose radiotherapy. Priming of first-strand cDNA relied on TRAV- and TRBV-specific primers (covering alpha and beta chains). With a V-primer adapter and a constant-region primer, TCRs were amplified for 20 to 25 PCR cycles. One entry per CDR3 protein results from TCRdb running MiXCR on the reads. The sample gives 75,000 to 95,000 distinct CDR3 sequences, about 20% of which show up once; 10% to 15% is in the top ten. Deletions cut 0 bases from V and 1 base from J, with 19 bases between. The length of the CDR3 is 18 residues. Germline V gives CDR1 GTSNPN, CDR2 SVGIG (reference sequence). This clonotype was found many times.

This chain uses TRBV30 with TRBJ2-1; D may be TRBD2 (6 bases). The sample in question was PBMCs, obtained after low-dose radiotherapy plus immunotherapy. The receptor was derived from a female donor with ovarian cancer. CDR3 nucleotide sequence: TGTGCCTGGAGTGTACCCCCACCGGGCGGGGAGTCCTACAATGAGCAGTTCTTC. It is translated as CAWSVPPPGGESYNEQFF.